This T cell receptor beta chain was identified in a study of T-cell reconstitution after alpha-beta-depleted transplantation in children. A TCRbeta library incorporating unique molecular identifiers was prepared. TCRdb independently ran MiXCR on the PCR reads; one entry per CDR3 protein. The sample holds 480,000 or so distinct CDR3 sequences; approximately 10% are singletons and the top ten take 2% to 2.5%. A word on this clonotype: Its specificity is not known.

The V end lost 8 bases, the J end lost 0 bases, and 13 bases lay between the germline ends. The CDR3 is 13 residues long. Germline V lookup: CDR1 SQVTM, CDR2 ANQGSEA. Study observations and caveats: Most T-cell counts and diversity one year after the transplant came from T cells that were newly produced. After transplant, high TCRbeta diversity at day 60 in some patients arose from surviving recipient T cells and thymic progenitors. Expanded graft clones numbering several hundred reportedly gave rise to alpha-beta T cells about two months after transplant.

This material consisted of PBMCs, taken before TCRalphabeta/CD19-depleted stem cell transplant. The origin of this receptor is a child under 10 years old with inherited bone marrow failure, due to receive a stem cell transplant. The genes are TRBV29-1 and TRBJ1-2, with D uncertain. CDR3 coding DNA: TGCAGCCCCTCGGACGACCCTAACTATGGCTACACCTTC. This codes for CSPSDDPNYGYTF.